Following are 31 T cell receptor beta chains from one sample sequenced in a study of T cell repertoires in cytomegalovirus infection. Using its own MiXCR run on the reads, TCRdb lists one record per CDR3 protein. This sample yields hundreds of thousands of distinct CDR3 sequences, of which about 40% are seen a single time; around 3% belongs to the top ten. Sequenced material: PBMCs. Source of these receptors: a human donor in good health (CMV status not recorded). Some clones in this sample may be carry-over from other donors' samples.

This clonotype was seen a few times. The chain couples TRBV28 to TRBJ2-7, with unresolved D. The CDR3 loop spans 14 amino acids. Trimming stripped 6 bases from V and 6 bases from J, with 18 bases between. From germline, CDR1 is MDHEN and CDR2 SYDVKM. The DNA of the CDR3 is TGTGCCAGCAGCCCCGCCCCAGCCCCTCGCGAGCAGTACTTC. Translating it yields CASSPAPAPREQYF.

This clonotype was picked up a small number of times. The chain has TRBV7-9 and TRBJ1-3; 9 bases are shared with TRBD1. Germline-derived CDR1 and CDR2 are SEHNR and FQNEAQ (reference sequence). Germline trimming cut 2 bases from V and 1 base from J; bases unmatched to any gene: 3. The CDR3 extends over 16 amino acids. The DNA for the CDR3 is TGTGCCAGCAGCTTAAAAGGGACAGGGTCTGGAAACACCATATATTTT. The encoded protein is CASSLKGTGSGNTIYF.

This rearrangement joins TRBV29-1 to TRBJ1-1; D gene uncertain. The ends were cut back, 0 bases at V and 1 base at J, with 15 bases in the middle. Germline V lookup: CDR1 SQVTM, CDR2 ANQGSEA. This CDR3 region has 16 residues. The DNA for the CDR3 is TGCAGCGTTGAAGATCAGGAATCACGGGGGAACACTGAAGCTTTCTTT. It codes for CSVEDQESRGNTEAFF.

This clonotype was picked up a small number of times. CDR3 coding DNA: TGTGCCAGCAGTGAATGGGGATCACCCCTCCACTTT. Residues: CASSEWGSPLHF. V is TRBV6-1 and J is TRBJ1-6; no clear D gene. The CDR3 runs to 12 residues. CDR1 is MNHNS and CDR2 is SASEGT in the germline V gene. V was trimmed by 2 bases and J by 10 bases, leaving 6 bases between them.

The chain recombines TRBV24-1 with TRBJ2-7; D perhaps matches TRBD2 (7 bases). V was shortened by 7 bases and J by 5 bases, with 17 bases between the two germline ends. CDR1 is KGHDR, CDR2 SFDVKD, per germline. The CDR3 totals 14 residues. Here the CDR3 DNA reads TGTGCCACCAGCGCTGGCGGGGGACACGACGAGCAGTACTTC. Translation gives CATSAGGGHDEQYF.

The chain combines TRBV5-1 with TRBJ2-7, with a tentative D call TRBD1 (5 bases). This CDR3 has 11 residues. Germline values: CDR1 SGHRS, CDR2 YFSETQ. Trimming took off 1 base at V and 7 bases at J, with 6 bases between the two ends. CDR3 amino acids: CASSLRTEQYF. The CDR3 DNA reads TGCGCCAGCAGCTTGAGGACAGAGCAGTACTTC.

This clonotype was picked up a small number of times. The rearrangement joins TRBV27 to TRBJ2-7; 7 bases agree with TRBD1. The CDR3 covers 15 residues. With 6 bases clipped from V and 0 bases from J, the junction kept 8 bases outside the gene matches. Germline V gene data show CDR1 as MNHEY and CDR2 as SMNVEV (reference sequence). CDR3 amino acids: CASRRTGSFSYEQYF. CDR3 in DNA: TGTGCCAGCAGGCGGACAGGCAGCTTCTCCTACGAGCAGTACTTC.

The V call is TRBV20-1, the J call TRBJ1-5; D might be TRBD1 (6 bases). CDR1 and CDR2 from the germline V gene are DFQATT and SNEGSKA (reference sequence). With 2 bases removed from V and 2 bases from J, the gap between germline ends came to 10 bases. The CDR3 runs 14 residues. The CDR3 region has the DNA TGCAGTGCTAGATCGGGGGGCGGCAATCAGCCCCAGCATTTT. Protein product: CSARSGGGNQPQHF.

The rearrangement uses TRBV27 and TRBJ2-4; tentative D call: TRBD1 (6 bases). Germline V gene sequence: CDR1 MNHEY, CDR2 SMNVEV (reference sequence). The V and J ends lost 6 bases and 6 bases respectively, with 18 bases between them. The CDR3 spans 15 residues. For the CDR3, the DNA is TGTGCCAGCAGCCCCCCGCAGGGGATGGCAAACATTCAGTACTTC. This translates into CASSPPQGMANIQYF.

As for this clonotype: Without the conserved terminal phenylalanine or tryptophan, this CDR3 likely stems from a read error. The gene calls are TRBV7-2 and TRBJ1-2, with D tentatively TRBD1 (5 bases). The V end was cut by 0 bases, the J end by 10 bases, with 15 bases between. The CDR3 sequence is 14 residues long. Looked up from germline, CDR1 is SGHTA and CDR2 is FQGNSA. The CDR3 DNA reads as TGTGCCAGCAGCTTAGCTCGAGGGGTAGATGTCTACACCTGC. It codes for CASSLARGVDVYTC.

The rearrangement uses TRBV7-9 and TRBJ1-1; 8 nucleotides agree with TRBD1. V was clipped by 6 bases and J by 1 base; unmatched bases: 7. This CDR3 is built from 15 residues. Germline loops: CDR1 SEHNR, CDR2 FQNEAQ (reference sequence). The CDR3 spells CASRQGQGGNTEAFF. Written as DNA, the CDR3 is TGTGCCAGCAGGCAAGGACAGGGTGGGAACACTGAAGCTTTCTTT.

This clonotype was recorded at least ten times. The rearrangement joins TRBV7-8 to TRBJ2-5; D is unresolved. Germline-derived CDR1 and CDR2 are SGHVS and FQNEAQ. The CDR3 spans 15 residues. The V and J ends lost 1 base and 4 bases respectively, with 13 bases between them. CDR3 nucleotide sequence: TGTGCCAGCAGCTTAGTTTGGCTAGTAGGAGAGACCCAGTACTTC. Amino acids: CASSLVWLVGETQYF.

This clonotype showed up just a few times. The rearrangement links TRBV28 to TRBJ1-5, with D perhaps TRBD1 (5 bases). Trimming cost V 2 bases and J 3 bases, with 17 bases left between them. This CDR3 contains 17 residues. Looked up from germline, CDR1 is MDHEN and CDR2 is SYDVKM. The CDR3 sequence is CASSLTGPIFFNQPQHF. For the CDR3, the DNA is TGTGCCAGCAGTTTAACGGGGCCGATTTTCTTCAATCAGCCCCAGCATTTT.

This sequence joins TRBV28 and TRBJ1-2; 9 bases align to TRBD1. The CDR3 runs to 13 residues. Germline V gives CDR1 MDHEN, CDR2 SYDVKM. Trimming removed 5 bases from V and 7 bases from J; junction bases left unmatched: 5. CDR3 nucleotide sequence: TGTGCCAGCAGTCGAGGACAGGGGCTTGGCTACACCTTC. This encodes CASSRGQGLGYTF.

A few counts support this clonotype. This chain uses TRBV5-5 with TRBJ1-5; the match to TRBD1 covers 9 bases. CDR3 length: 13 residues. Germline-derived CDR1 and CDR2 are SGHKS and YYEKEE (reference sequence). The junction had 8 bases not matched to a gene; V was cut back by 4 bases and J by 12 bases. This CDR3 reads CASSHDRGIHQHF. The CDR3 DNA follows: TGTGCCAGCAGCCACGACAGGGGGATTCACCAGCATTTT.

This clonotype was recorded a few times. The CDR3: CASRPDRGTPNEQFF. The CDR3, as DNA: TGTGCCAGCAGGCCGGACAGGGGGACCCCCAATGAGCAGTTCTTC. J is TRBJ2-1 and V is TRBV27; the match to TRBD1 covers 10 bases. The CDR3 is 15 residues long. The germline gives CDR1 MNHEY, CDR2 SMNVEV (reference sequence). J gave up 6 bases and V 6 bases, and 8 bases lay outside the gene matches.

This clonotype was counted between two and nine times. V usage is TRBV19 and J usage is TRBJ2-3; tentative D call: TRBD1 (6 bases). CDR1 is LNHDA and CDR2 is SQIVND in the germline V gene (reference sequence). Between the trimmed V and J ends, which lost 6 bases and 2 bases, there was a span of 18 bases. CDR3 length: 16 residues. CDR3 amino acids: CASRRIQGSSTDTQYF. Here the CDR3 DNA reads TGTGCCAGTAGGAGAATACAGGGATCTTCCACAGATACGCAGTATTTT.

J is TRBJ1-5 and V is TRBV28, with D possibly being TRBD1 (6 bases). CDR1 and CDR2 from the germline V gene are MDHEN and SYDVKM. The V end was cut by 3 bases, the J end by 7 bases, with 19 bases between. The CDR3 consists of 16 residues. In nucleotides, the CDR3 is TGTGCCAGCAGTTTTGGGAGCAGGGGAGGAGGGCAGCCCCAGCATTTT. This gives the protein CASSFGSRGGGQPQHF.

The rearrangement links TRBV27 to TRBJ2-6, with D unresolved. V lost 3 bases, J lost 5 bases, and 5 bases lay in between. The CDR3 is 13 residues long. CDR1 is MNHEY, CDR2 SMNVEV, per germline (reference sequence). CDR3 sequence (DNA): TGTGCCAGCAGTTTCTCCAGGGCCAACGTCCTGACTTTC. Protein sequence: CASSFSRANVLTF.

V gene TRBV6-5 combines with J gene TRBJ1-2; D not certain. Per the germline V gene, CDR1 is MNHEY and CDR2 is SVGAGI. The CDR3 is made up of 18 amino acids. V gave up 0 bases and J gave up 0 bases, with 17 bases separating them. CDR3: CASSYSIQTEPTNYGYTF. The CDR3 bases are TGTGCCAGCAGTTACTCGATCCAGACCGAACCTACTAACTATGGCTACACCTTC.

J is TRBJ2-5 and V is TRBV29-1; tentatively, D is TRBD1 or TRBD2 (5 bases each). CDR1 and CDR2 (germline): SQVTM, ANQGSEA. This CDR3 is built from 14 residues. V shed 2 bases and J shed 3 bases, with 13 bases lying between them. This chain's CDR3 is CSVEIAGSEETQYF. The DNA of the CDR3 is TGCAGCGTTGAAATAGCAGGGAGCGAAGAGACCCAGTACTTC.

The V and J genes are TRBV18 and TRBJ1-4, with D perhaps TRBD1 (5 bases). The CDR3 consists of 14 residues. Between the trimmed V and J ends, which lost 3 bases and 1 base, there was a span of 6 bases. Germline CDR1 is KGHSH and CDR2 is LQKENI. CDR3 residues: CASSPGETNEKLFF. In DNA form, the CDR3 reads TGTGCCAGCTCACCGGGGGAAACTAATGAAAAACTGTTTTTT.

The rearrangement joins TRBV20-1 to TRBJ2-7; a possible D gene is TRBD2 (6 bases). Germline V CDR1 and CDR2: DFQATT, SNEGSKA (reference sequence). The CDR3 spans 15 residues. Trimming cost V 1 base and J 7 bases, with 20 bases left between them. The CDR3 bases are TGCAGTGCTAGAGTAGGACGGAGGGCCGTCGGGGAGCAGTACTTC. Its protein product is CSARVGRRAVGEQYF.

This clonotype was found a few times. V gene TRBV6-1 combines with J gene TRBJ1-1; D is unresolved. CDR3 length: 13 residues. Trimming stripped 6 bases from V and 0 bases from J, with 8 bases between. Germline CDR1 reads MNHNS; CDR2 reads SASEGT. CDR3 sequence: CASSSVMNTEAFF. The CDR3 DNA is TGTGCCAGCAGCAGCGTAATGAACACTGAAGCTTTCTTT.

CDR3: CAISGSQGYEQYF. The CDR3 bases are TGTGCCATCAGTGGATCGCAGGGTTACGAGCAGTACTTC. This chain connects TRBV10-3 to TRBJ2-7; D possibly corresponds to TRBD1 (5 bases). Germline CDR1 is ENHRY and CDR2 is SYGVKD. The CDR3 has 13 residues. Trimming left V 4 bases short and J 4 bases short, with 11 bases between.

This CDR3 reads CASSRAPFYEQYF. Here the CDR3 DNA reads TGCGCCAGCAGTCGGGCCCCCTTTTACGAGCAGTACTTC. The rearrangement links TRBV4-1 to TRBJ2-7; unclear D gene. V shed 6 bases and J shed 4 bases, with 13 bases lying between them. Germline lookup yields CDR1 MGHRA and CDR2 YSYEKL. CDR3 length: 13 amino acids.

In the case of this clonotype: This may come from a read error, since a much larger clone is one base off. This rearrangement joins TRBV7-2 to TRBJ2-7; TRBD1 aligns across 7 bases. The CDR3 is 15 residues long. From germline, CDR1 is SGHTA and CDR2 FQGNSA. For the CDR3, the DNA is TGTGCCAGCAGCGTAGCCGACAGGGCGTCCTACGAGCAGTACTTC. It is translated as CASSVADRASYEQYF.

This clonotype was observed a handful of times. J is TRBJ2-1 and V is TRBV6-8, with D possibly being TRBD2 (5 bases). Trimming removed 5 bases at V and 8 bases at J, with 7 bases between. This CDR3 comprises 11 residues. Germline values: CDR1 MNHGY, CDR2 SAAAGT. This CDR3 is CASSERDEQFF. CDR3 bases: TGTGCCAGCAGTGAGAGGGATGAGCAGTTCTTC.

The genes are TRBV6-1 and TRBJ1-5; D is unresolved. The CDR3 sequence is 12 residues long. V shed 4 bases and J shed 10 bases, with 11 bases lying between them. CDR1 is MNHNS and CDR2 is SASEGT in the germline V gene. The CDR3, as DNA: TGTGCCAGCAGTGTCGCAACCGGTCCCCAGCATTTT. It codes for CASSVATGPQHF.

The J gene is TRBJ1-2, the V gene TRBV4-1; D is undetermined. There are 17 residues in the CDR3. The germline gives CDR1 MGHRA, CDR2 YSYEKL. V gave up 2 bases and J gave up 8 bases, with 24 bases separating them. The CDR3 DNA follows: TGCGCCAGCAGCCAATTGTTCGAGGACGTATCAATGTTGGGCTACACCTTC. As protein: CASSQLFEDVSMLGYTF.

This clonotype was found a few times. The V and J genes are TRBV11-1 and TRBJ2-7; the match to TRBD1 covers 7 bases. Trimming at V came to 5 bases and at J to 4 bases, leaving 8 bases not matched to a gene. This CDR3 contains 14 residues. CDR1 and CDR2 from the germline V gene are SGHAT and FQDESV (reference sequence). Here the CDR3 reads CASSTNRGWYEQYF. CDR3 nucleotides: TGTGCCAGCAGCACAAACAGGGGTTGGTACGAGCAGTACTTC.